This T cell receptor beta chain was observed in a study of cytomegalovirus exposure and HLA in healthy donors. Whole-study results and caveats: Reports credit the classifier with highly specific, highly sensitive diagnosis of cytomegalovirus status. In a later analysis, HLA-associated beta chains showed higher expansion and lower generation probabilities than comparable chains. A later analysis reportedly identified an Asian-associated ancestry cluster as carrying fewer N-insertions than the 666-donor mean. Near-uniform donor sequencing depth was presumed by presence/absence analyses.

This clone was counted a few times. Its specificity is unknown. Germline loops: CDR1 MNHEY, CDR2 SVGAGI. V was trimmed by 3 bases and J by 7 bases, leaving 13 bases between them. There are 15 residues in the CDR3. The PCR made use of 60 Vbeta and 13 Jbeta primers. Method: immunoSEQ multiplex PCR; TCRdb's copy keeps in-frame clones and lacks some. The sample yields 120,000 to 150,000 clones, approximately 9% seen once. Sequencing input: PBMCs. This receptor was taken from a male donor in good health and CMV-seronegative. V gene TRBV6-5 combines with J gene TRBJ1-6; a weak D match, TRBD1 (6 bases). CDR3 amino acids: CASSYVGGGNSPLHF. CDR3 nucleotide sequence: TGTGCCAGCAGTTATGTTGGGGGCGGAAATTCACCCCTCCACTTT.